The 14 T cell receptor beta chains below were found in one sample sequenced in a study of T cell clones after liver transplantation (dated by TCRdb to the late 2010s). Libraries were constructed by the immunoSEQ multiplex PCR assay. As stored in TCRdb, this immuneACCESS dataset retains in-frame rearrangements with V and J assigned. A fraction of the clones does not appear; measured against another copy, unresolved V genes explain less than half of the discrepancy, and the remainder lacks a known reason. This sample lists 85,000 to 130,000 clones; 82% were detected once. The ten largest make up 0.99% of the sample. The label giving this sample's time point can be read as: pre-transplant. The sequences come from CD4+ T cells from blood, collected before liver transplant. The receptors were gathered from a human donor who received a liver transplant.

V and J are TRBV9 and TRBJ2-1; TRBD1 matches 7 bases. Looked up from germline, CDR1 is SGDLS and CDR2 is YYNGEE. Losses at the gene ends were 4 bases for V and 3 bases for J; bases not matched to a gene: 7. The CDR3 totals 15 residues. For the CDR3, the DNA is TGTGCCAGCAGCCGTCGCCGGGACAGCTACAATGAGCAGTTCTTC. It codes for CASSRRRDSYNEQFF.

The V gene is TRBV4-3, the J gene TRBJ2-3; D is possibly TRBD2 (7 bases). The germline V gene has CDR1 LGHNA and CDR2 YSLEER. The CDR3 runs 14 residues. Trimming shortened V by 4 bases and J by 5 bases, and 13 bases separated the two germline ends. The CDR3 DNA reads as TGCGCCAGCAGCCGGGGGGGCAGGGAAGATACGCAGTATTTT. Its translation: CASSRGGREDTQYF.

The CDR3, as DNA: TGCGCCAGCAGCCACCGAAAACAGGGGGACGCCTTGCAGTTCTTC. Amino acid sequence: CASSHRKQGDALQFF. The chain carries TRBV4-1 and TRBJ2-1; 8 positions agree with TRBD1. Germline CDR1 reads MGHRA; CDR2 reads YSYEKL. The V segment lost 3 bases and the J segment 12 bases; nucleotides outside the gene matches: 13. The CDR3 totals 15 residues.

The chain joins TRBV4-1 to TRBJ1-4, with 9 nucleotides matching TRBD1. Trimming removed 4 bases from V and 4 bases from J; junction bases left unmatched: 10. This CDR3 spans 17 amino acids. Germline CDR1 and CDR2: MGHRA and YSYEKL. CDR3 region: CASSRPTPGQGNEKLFF. The CDR3 coding sequence is TGCGCCAGCAGCCGACCTACACCGGGACAGGGTAATGAAAAACTGTTTTTT.

This clone was recorded only once. V and J are TRBV28 and TRBJ1-2; D unclear. The CDR3 runs to 13 residues. V was trimmed by 5 bases and J by 2 bases, leaving 9 bases between them. Germline CDR1 and CDR2: MDHEN and SYDVKM. CDR3 loop: CASSPNHNYGYTF. As DNA, the CDR3 is TGTGCCAGCAGTCCGAACCACAACTATGGCTACACCTTC.

The rearrangement joins TRBV6-1 to TRBJ2-3; D tentatively fits TRBD1 or TRBD2 (5 bases each). Deletions cut 8 bases from V and 0 bases from J, with 12 bases between. Germline CDR1 reads MNHNS; CDR2 reads SASEGT. This CDR3 has 14 residues. The CDR3: CASHEGTSTDTQYF. CDR3 sequence (DNA): TGTGCCAGCCATGAGGGGACGAGCACAGATACGCAGTATTTT.

This chain connects TRBV5-1 to TRBJ2-1, with 8 bases lining up with TRBD1. The CDR3 runs 15 residues. V lost 4 bases and J lost 5; bases outside the gene matches: 8. Germline V gives CDR1 SGHRS, CDR2 YFSETQ. DNA of the CDR3: TGCGCCAGCAGCGTACTCCAGGGGGCGGACAATGAGCAGTTCTTC. Residues: CASSVLQGADNEQFF.

The gene calls are TRBV9 and TRBJ2-2, with 8 bases fitting TRBD1. Germline-derived CDR1 and CDR2 are SGDLS and YYNGEE. Germline trimming cut 0 bases from V and 1 base from J; bases unmatched to any gene: 5. The CDR3 totals 17 residues. The CDR3 coding sequence is TGTGCCAGCAGCGTAGTTTCAGGGACAGGGAACACCGGGGAGCTGTTTTTT. It specifies CASSVVSGTGNTGELFF.

This clone was recorded a few times. The chain employs TRBV5-1 and TRBJ2-2; the D is unclear. The ends were cut back, 0 bases at V and 0 bases at J, with 9 bases in the middle. This CDR3 region has 16 residues. Germline V gene lookup returns CDR1 SGHRS and CDR2 YFSETQ. The CDR3 protein is CASSLEGRTNTGELFF. CDR3 nucleotides: TGCGCCAGCAGCTTGGAAGGACGGACGAACACCGGGGAGCTGTTTTTT.

CDR3 sequence (DNA): TGTGCAAGTCGCTTAAGGGGGCTGGGGACTAGCGGGAGATGGGAGCAGTTCTTC. Protein: CASRLRGLGTSGRWEQFF. The V gene is TRBV12-2, the J gene TRBJ2-1; the table's TRBD2 call for D was not verified on the DNA. TRBV12-2 is a documented pseudogene. The CDR3 has 18 amino acids.

The genes are TRBV27 and TRBJ1-5; 8 bases agree with TRBD1. V gave up 6 bases and J gave up 0 bases; unmatched junction bases: 16. From germline, CDR1 is MNHEY and CDR2 SMNVEV (reference sequence). The CDR3 totals 19 residues. CDR3 sequence: CASRKEPGGAGGSNQPQHF. Written as DNA, the CDR3 is TGTGCCAGCAGGAAAGAACCAGGGGGCGCCGGGGGTAGCAATCAGCCCCAGCATTTT.

This clone occurred once. V and J are TRBV15 and TRBJ1-5; a weak D match, TRBD1 (5 bases). Germline V gene lookup returns CDR1 LNHNV and CDR2 YYDKDF (reference sequence). CDR3 size: 15 residues. Trimming left V 0 bases short and J 7 bases short, with 13 bases between. CDR3 loop: CATSRDPGLGQPQHF. The CDR3, as DNA: TGTGCCACCAGCAGAGACCCAGGGTTAGGACAGCCCCAGCATTTT.

V and J are TRBV4-1 and TRBJ1-3; D call uncertain. Trimming took off 0 bases at V and 2 bases at J, with 8 bases between the two ends. The germline CDR1 and CDR2 sequences are MGHRA and YSYEKL. The CDR3 runs 15 residues. CDR3: CASSQEGYPGNTIYF. CDR3 DNA: TGCGCCAGCAGCCAAGAGGGATACCCTGGAAACACCATATATTTT.

The rearrangement links TRBV14 to TRBJ2-3, with unresolved D. The CDR3 covers 14 residues. Germline V gene sequence: CDR1 SGHDN, CDR2 FVKESK. V dropped 4 bases and J dropped 4 bases, with 12 bases sitting between them. The CDR3: CASSPQLRSDTQYF. The CDR3 DNA follows: TGTGCCAGCAGCCCCCAATTGCGCTCAGATACGCAGTATTTT. The variable domain in full, completed from reference TRBV14 and TRBJ2-3, reads EAGVTQFPSHSVIEKGQTVTLRCDPISGHDNLYWYRRVMGKEIKFLLHFVKESKQDESGMPNNRFLAERTGGTYSTLKVQPAELEDSGVYFCASSPQLRSDTQYFGPGTRLTVL.